This TCR beta chain was captured in a study of blood T cell repertoires in COVID-19. At the level of the study: Sites across the United States, Italy and Spain contributed samples from acute and convalescent COVID-19. In each case, the material was cDNA or gDNA derived from T cells, B-cell-depleted T cells, or PBMCs.

Per the authors' pipeline: Estimated nucleated cell counts came from reference gene primer amplification. The method was immunoSEQ multiplex PCR; TCRdb's version includes in-frame clones alone and lacks a portion of them. D and trimming were read from the DNA, whereas the V and J calls and clone size are those reported in that table. Here the sample spans some 260,000 clones, around 90% being singletons. The TCR originated in a woman in her twenties or thirties with acute or convalescent COVID-19. The sample taken for sequencing was peripheral blood.

CDR3 region: CASSRHPGRGRFGEKLFF. The CDR3 nucleotides read TGTGCCAGTAGTCGTCATCCGGGCAGGGGGCGATTTGGTGAAAAACTGTTTTTT. The chain links TRBV19 to TRBJ1-4; 8 bases align to TRBD1. CDR3 length: 18 amino acids. The ends lost 5 bases at V and 7 bases at J; junction bases unmatched: 18. Germline CDR1 is LNHDA and CDR2 is SQIVND (reference sequence). Full variable domain (remainder filled in from reference TRBV19 and TRBJ1-4): DGGITQSPKYLFRKEGQNVTLSCEQNLNHDAMYWYRQDPGQGLRLIYYSQIVNDFQKGDIAEGYSVSREKKESFPLTVTSAQKNPTAFYLCASSRHPGRGRFGEKLFFGSGTQLSVL.